This entry concerns a single TCR beta chain. Its matching antigen is unknown. This sample is part of a study of early T cells in non-severe SARS-CoV-2 infection. Study summary: Investigators sequenced bulk RNA drawn from unsorted whole blood, and chains remained unpaired. Study-level points and caveats: Private and CD4 specificities were missed by VDJdb matching, skewed to anti-spike CD8.

CDR1 is LNHNV and CDR2 is YYDKDF in the germline V gene (reference sequence). Trimming cost V 7 bases and J 8 bases; bases outside gene matches: 10. The CDR3 covers 15 residues. Individual cDNA molecules were tagged with unique molecular identifiers, the study reported. TCRdb passed the 5' RACE reads through MiXCR, listing each CDR3 protein once. The sample consists of tens of thousands of distinct CDR3 sequences, roughly 10% of them appearing once. The chain couples TRBV15 to TRBJ2-1; 11 bases are a match to TRBD2. The TCR originated in an adult who was a healthcare worker with PCR-confirmed SARS-CoV-2 infection or an uninfected control (not recorded which). The material was whole blood, obtained at baseline. DNA for the CDR3: TGTGCCACCACCCGGGAACTAGCGGGAGTATATGAGCAGTTCTTC. Protein product: CATTRELAGVYEQFF.